One sample yielded the 24 T cell receptor beta chains listed below, sequenced in a study of beta chain features in type 1 diabetes. Isolated RNA was reverse transcribed in full, so expressed TCRB transcripts were sequenced. This table comes from immunoSEQ multiplex PCR, and its TCRdb copy is limited to in-frame clones, with some not included. The table shows approximately 280,000 clones, with 15% occurring only once. General observations from the study: Moderate but significant shortening of TCRB CDR3s was recorded in all four CD4+ subsets from Type 1 diabetes patients.

These receptors are not linked to any known antigen. Sequencing was performed on naive CD4+ T cells from blood. The source is a man aged 18 to 35 with type 1 diabetes.

V and J are TRBV19 and TRBJ1-5; no clear D gene. CDR3 length equals 12 residues. Trimming took off 3 bases at V and 6 bases at J, with 6 bases between the two ends. From germline, CDR1 is LNHDA and CDR2 SQIVND (reference sequence). The CDR3 nucleotides read TGTGCCAGTAGTATGAGGGCTCAGCCCCAGCATTTT. Translation: CASSMRAQPQHF.

Only a few counts were recorded for this clone. The V gene is TRBV9, the J gene TRBJ2-5, with a weak D call TRBD2 (5 bases). Trimming cost V 0 bases and J 5 bases, with 14 bases left between them. The CDR3 runs 15 residues. The germline V gene encodes CDR1 SGDLS and CDR2 YYNGEE. CDR3: CASSVAAGVAETQYF. CDR3 DNA sequence: TGTGCCAGCAGCGTAGCGGCTGGGGTAGCGGAGACCCAGTACTTC.

V and J are TRBV2 and TRBJ2-6; no clear D gene. The CDR3 totals 13 residues. V lost 6 bases and J 0 bases, leaving 3 bases between the germline ends. Germline V CDR1 and CDR2: SNHLY, FYNNEI. This CDR3 reads CASSLSGANVLTF. In nucleotides, the CDR3 is TGTGCCAGCAGCCTCTCTGGGGCCAACGTCCTGACTTTC.

The rearrangement uses TRBV25-1 and TRBJ1-2; 10 bases agree with TRBD1. The J segment lost 7 bases and the V segment lost 4 bases, leaving 9 bases of the junction unmatched. Germline lookup yields CDR1 MGHDK and CDR2 SYGVNS. The CDR3 runs 15 residues. The CDR3 region has the DNA TGTGCCAGCAGTGTACCGGGACAGGGGCGGTCTGGCTACACCTTC. Protein product: CASSVPGQGRSGYTF.

The J gene is TRBJ2-5, the V gene TRBV7-2; D might be TRBD1 (6 bases). CDR3 size: 13 residues. In germline, CDR1 is SGHTA, CDR2 FQGNSA. Trimming stripped 5 bases from V and 5 bases from J, with 12 bases between. The CDR3 spells CASSVGQLETQYF. The CDR3 DNA reads as TGTGCCAGCAGCGTCGGACAGTTGGAGACCCAGTACTTC.

This clone has a single count. The chain uses TRBV6-6 and TRBJ1-1; D uncertain. Between the trimmed V and J ends, which lost 5 bases and 10 bases, there was a span of 23 bases. Germline V CDR1 and CDR2: MNHNY, SVGAGI (reference sequence). This CDR3 is 15 amino acids long. The CDR3 DNA reads as TGTGCCAGCAGTATGACTGGAAGGCCTCCTTCCCGAGCTTTCTTT. Encoded protein: CASSMTGRPPSRAFF.

This clone was observed a few times. The chain couples TRBV18 to TRBJ1-5; D perhaps matches TRBD1 (5 bases). Trimming removed 6 bases at V and 4 bases at J, with 16 bases between. The CDR3 runs 15 residues. The germline V gene has CDR1 KGHSH and CDR2 LQKENI. CDR3 DNA: TGTGCCAGCTCGCGGAGCAGGGTAGGGAATCAGCCCCAGCATTTT. Translation: CASSRSRVGNQPQHF.

In this sample, this clone turned up a few times. The chain couples TRBV7-9 to TRBJ2-5; D gene unclear. The DNA end favors TRBJ2-7, so the J call may be wrong. The CDR3 loop spans 16 amino acids. Germline V gives CDR1 SEHNR, CDR2 FQNEAQ (reference sequence). CDR3 sequence reads: CASSLLAGAGAYEQYF. In DNA, the CDR3 is TGTGCCAGCAGCTTACTCGCCGGAGCTGGAGCATACGAGCAGTACTTC.

A few counts support this clone. V is TRBV19 and J is TRBJ2-7, with 12 nucleotides matching TRBD2. J gave up 3 bases and V 3 bases, and 3 bases lay outside the gene matches. The length of the CDR3 is 15 residues. CDR1 and CDR2 from the germline V gene are LNHDA and SQIVND (reference sequence). The chain's CDR3 is CASSMTSGGRYEQYF. The CDR3 nucleotides are TGTGCCAGTAGTATGACTAGCGGGGGCCGCTACGAGCAGTACTTC.

The sample holds a few counts of this clone. V and J are TRBV19 and TRBJ2-5, with 13 bases matching TRBD2. In germline, CDR1 is LNHDA, CDR2 SQIVND (reference sequence). This CDR3 has 15 residues. V lost 5 bases, J lost 2 bases, and 2 bases stayed unmatched. CDR3 protein: CASSVLAGGQETQYF. The CDR3 nucleotides read TGTGCCAGTAGTGTACTAGCGGGAGGGCAAGAGACCCAGTACTTC.

This clone has a handful of counts. The J gene is TRBJ1-1, the V gene TRBV9; no firm D call. CDR1 is SGDLS and CDR2 is YYNGEE in the germline V gene. The CDR3 has 16 residues. V lost 1 base and J 3 bases, leaving 16 bases between the germline ends. The CDR3 reads CASSVSPGLLDTEAFF. CDR3 sequence (DNA): TGTGCCAGCAGCGTATCCCCTGGACTCCTGGACACTGAAGCTTTCTTT.

V and J are TRBV2 and TRBJ2-7; tentative D call: TRBD1 (6 bases). The CDR3 runs to 15 residues. Germline V gene sequence: CDR1 SNHLY, CDR2 FYNNEI. The V end was cut by 6 bases, the J end by 3 bases, with 18 bases between. The CDR3 loop is CASRSPGVHFYEQYF. CDR3 DNA: TGTGCCAGCAGGTCGCCAGGGGTACACTTCTACGAGCAGTACTTC.

This clone was observed a handful of times. The gene calls are TRBV29-1 and TRBJ1-2, with a tentative D call TRBD1 (5 bases). From germline, CDR1 is SQVTM and CDR2 ANQGSEA. This CDR3 region has 14 residues. Trimming took off 6 bases at V and 4 bases at J, with 18 bases between the two ends. The CDR3 nucleotides read TGCAGCGTCTCCCCCGCGGGGGGAGGCTATGGCTACACCTTC. It yields the protein CSVSPAGGGYGYTF.

V is TRBV4-1 and J is TRBJ1-4; 8 bases are a match to TRBD1. Germline CDR1 is MGHRA and CDR2 is YSYEKL. The CDR3 consists of 15 residues. The V segment lost 0 bases and the J segment 11 bases; nucleotides outside the gene matches: 8. CDR3: CASSQEPQGAAKLFF. DNA for the CDR3: TGCGCCAGCAGCCAAGAACCCCAGGGGGCGGCGAAACTGTTTTTT.

This chain uses TRBV6-5 with TRBJ1-1, with D possibly TRBD1 on 5 matching bases. V was trimmed by 6 bases and J by 2 bases, leaving 13 bases between them. CDR3 size: 14 residues. Germline CDR1 is MNHEY and CDR2 is SVGAGI. The CDR3 region is CASSPGGTNTEAFF. CDR3 DNA sequence: TGTGCCAGCAGCCCCGGGGGAACAAACACTGAAGCTTTCTTT.

The chain carries TRBV2 and TRBJ1-1; 8 nucleotides align to TRBD1. This CDR3 is built from 13 residues. In germline, CDR1 is SNHLY, CDR2 FYNNEI. Trimming at V came to 8 bases and at J to 1 base, leaving 3 bases not matched to a gene. As DNA, the CDR3 is TGTGCCAGCGCGGGACAGGAGAACACTGAAGCTTTCTTT. Residues: CASAGQENTEAFF.

This sequence joins TRBV27 and TRBJ2-3; TRBD2 matches at 12 bases. This CDR3 is 16 amino acids long. Trimming removed 5 bases from V and 8 bases from J; junction bases left unmatched: 11. CDR1 is MNHEY, CDR2 SMNVEV, per germline (reference sequence). The DNA for the CDR3 is TGTGCCAGCAGTCCTCTAGCGGGGGGGCCAGGAGGTACGCAGTATTTT. Its protein product is CASSPLAGGPGGTQYF.

The CDR3 DNA is TGTGCCAGCAGCGTGCGGGACCTATCAAACCCCACCGAGCAGTACTTC. This sequence encodes CASSVRDLSNPTEQYF. This chain joins TRBV9 and TRBJ2-7; tentatively, D is TRBD2 (6 bases). Germline assignment: CDR1 SGDLS and CDR2 YYNGEE. The CDR3 is made up of 16 amino acids. Deletions cut 2 bases from V and 6 bases from J, with 21 bases between.

V is TRBV19 and J is TRBJ2-3; the match to TRBD1 covers 12 bases. This CDR3 has 15 residues. Germline assignment: CDR1 LNHDA and CDR2 SQIVND (reference sequence). J gave up 4 bases and V 9 bases, and 8 bases lay outside the gene matches. CDR3: CASSRDRGRPDTQYF. Written as DNA, the CDR3 is TGTGCCAGCAGCCGGGACAGGGGGCGCCCAGATACGCAGTATTTT.

This chain joins TRBV19 and TRBJ2-1; 9 bases line up with TRBD2. The CDR3 runs 15 residues. With 3 bases clipped from V and 7 bases from J, the junction kept 7 bases outside the gene matches. Germline V lookup: CDR1 LNHDA, CDR2 SQIVND (reference sequence). The CDR3 DNA sequence: TGTGCCAGTAGTATTCTATCTAGCGGGAAGAATGAGCAGTTCTTC. This gives the protein CASSILSSGKNEQFF. Supplemented by reference TRBV19 and TRBJ2-1, the full variable domain reads DGGITQSPKYLFRKEGQNVTLSCEQNLNHDAMYWYRQDPGQGLRLIYYSQIVNDFQKGDIAEGYSVSREKKESFPLTVTSAQKNPTAFYLCASSILSSGKNEQFFGPGTRLTVL.

The chain joins TRBV4-3 to TRBJ2-1, with 8 bases lining up with TRBD2. V trimming: 4 bases; J trimming: 5 bases; junction bases outside the gene matches: 4. Germline V gene data show CDR1 as LGHNA and CDR2 as YSLEER. The CDR3 runs 14 residues. The CDR3 nucleotides are TGCGCCAGCAGCCCGATAGCGGGGAACAATGAGCAGTTCTTC. Translation gives CASSPIAGNNEQFF.

This clone has only a few counts. This sequence joins TRBV30 and TRBJ1-4, with D unresolved. This CDR3 is 13 amino acids long. Trimming cost V 2 bases and J 2 bases, with 6 bases left between them. Germline loops: CDR1 GTSNPN, CDR2 SVGIG (reference sequence). The CDR3 loop reads CAWSSPTNEKLFF. In nucleotides, the CDR3 is TGTGCCTGGAGTTCTCCTACTAATGAAAAACTGTTTTTT.

This clone was picked up a small number of times. The chain has TRBV29-1 and TRBJ2-5, with 11 nucleotides matching TRBD2. Germline lookup yields CDR1 SQVTM and CDR2 ANQGSEA. V shed 5 bases, J shed 6 bases, and the junction held 8 bases outside the gene matches. This CDR3 is 14 amino acids long. The CDR3 spells CSVQLAGGPQTQYF. CDR3 sequence (DNA): TGCAGCGTTCAATTAGCGGGAGGGCCGCAGACCCAGTACTTC.

This clone was found a few times. Here the CDR3 DNA reads TGTGCCAGCAGCCCTAGTCTCCACGAGCAGTACTTC. Translation gives CASSPSLHEQYF. The gene calls are TRBV7-2 and TRBJ2-7; D unresolved. The CDR3 consists of 12 residues. In germline, CDR1 is SGHTA, CDR2 FQGNSA. V was pared by 5 bases and J by 5 bases, with 10 bases between.